The entry below gives a single T cell receptor beta chain sequence along with its context. This entry is derived from a study of control samples from healthy donors and cancer patients. The CDR3 totals 13 residues. V lost 7 bases and J lost 4; bases outside the gene matches: 8. Per the germline V gene, CDR1 is SQVTM and CDR2 is ANQGSEA. Some clones are missing from TCRdb's copy, which holds only in-frame ones; the method was immunoSEQ multiplex PCR. This sample has more than 75,000 clones, with around 90% found just once. The sample was PBMCs. V and J are TRBV29-1 and TRBJ1-1; TRBD1 aligns across 8 bases. The origin of this receptor is a woman aged 60 to 75 with head and neck cancer. The CDR3: CSAHRGLSTEAFF. The CDR3 DNA follows: TGCAGCGCTCACAGGGGGTTGAGCACTGAAGCTTTCTTT.